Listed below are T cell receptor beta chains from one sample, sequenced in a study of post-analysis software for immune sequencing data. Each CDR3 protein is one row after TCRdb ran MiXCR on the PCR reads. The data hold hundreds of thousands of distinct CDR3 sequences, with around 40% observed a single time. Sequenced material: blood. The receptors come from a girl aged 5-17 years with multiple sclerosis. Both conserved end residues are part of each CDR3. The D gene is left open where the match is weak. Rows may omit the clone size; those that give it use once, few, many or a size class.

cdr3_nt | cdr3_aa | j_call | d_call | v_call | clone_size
TGTGCCAGCAGCGAAGGGGACCTCTCCTACGAGCAGTACTTC | CASSEGDLSYEQYF | TRBJ2-7 | NA | TRBV9 | few
TGTACCAGCAGTTTATCGAGGACTTTCTCCTACGAGCAGTACTTC | CTSSLSRTFSYEQYF | TRBJ2-7 | NA | TRBV27 | NA
TGCAGCGTTGAAGCCGGAGACAATGAGCAGTTCTTC | CSVEAGDNEQFF | TRBJ2-1 | NA | TRBV29-1 | few
TGTGCCAGCAGTCTGGAACTAGGGAAGAACACTGGAGCTTTCTTT | CASSLELGKNTGAFF | TRBJ1-1 | NA | TRBV12-3/TRBV12-4 | NA
TGTGCCAGCAGCCCCGAGGGTAAGGTAGCTTTCTTT | CASSPEGKVAFF | TRBJ1-1 | NA | TRBV7-9 | NA
TGTGCCAGCAGACGGACTAGCGGGCGAGGGGAGACCCAGTACTTC | CASRRTSGRGETQYF | TRBJ2-5 | TRBD2 | TRBV6-6 | NA
TGTGCCAGCAGCTATCGGGACACTCAAGAGACCCAGTACTTC | CASSYRDTQETQYF | TRBJ2-5 | NA | TRBV9 | NA
TGCGCCAGCAGCTCGCGCTTGAGACAGGTCACAGATACGCAGTATTTT | CASSSRLRQVTDTQYF | TRBJ2-3 | NA | TRBV5-1 | NA
TGTGCCAGCAGCCCGAGGGCAGGACTCTATGGCTACACCTTC | CASSPRAGLYGYTF | TRBJ1-2 | NA | TRBV7-8 | few
TGTGCCAGCTCCTTGCTTGGCATCGGGCCCTACGAGCAGTACTTC | CASSLLGIGPYEQYF | TRBJ2-7 | NA | TRBV7-2 | NA
TGTGCCAGCAAGGCCGGGAGGCACACTGAAGCTTTCTTT | CASKAGRHTEAFF | TRBJ1-1 | NA | TRBV12-3/TRBV12-4 | NA
TGCAGTGCCAGTCAGGGGGCTGGGACCGGGGAGCTGTTTTTT | CSASQGAGTGELFF | TRBJ2-2 | TRBD1 | TRBV20-1 | NA
TGTGCCAGCAGCTTTGGGGGACTAGATCCAGATACGCAGTATTTT | CASSFGGLDPDTQYF | TRBJ2-3 | TRBD2 | TRBV7-9 | NA
TGTGCCAGCAGTCCTTCGACAGGGGGGAGCAATCAGCCCCAGCATTTT | CASSPSTGGSNQPQHF | TRBJ1-5 | TRBD1 | TRBV12-3/TRBV12-4 | NA